These 11 T cell receptor beta chains share one sample of origin, sequenced in a study of spatial heterogeneity in lung cancer. Time point specified: sample taken at primary tumor resection. Whole RNA from tumor, nontumor lung or frozen PBMC was sequenced unsorted. From the 5' RACE reads, TCRdb called clonotypes with MiXCR, one entry per CDR3 protein. The sample has more than 20,000 distinct CDR3 sequences; 10% to 15% are singletons. The specimen was PBMCs, collected at surgery. The receptors were gathered from a female donor with early-stage non-small cell lung cancer.

This clonotype has at least ten counts. The chain recombines TRBV5-4 with TRBJ2-7; the D gene is possibly TRBD2 (7 bases). V shed 2 bases and J shed 6 bases, with 15 bases lying between them. Per the germline V gene, CDR1 is SGHNT and CDR2 is YYREEE (reference sequence). The CDR3 covers 14 residues. Here the CDR3 reads CASSFWGGRPEQYF. DNA for the CDR3: TGTGCCAGCAGCTTCTGGGGGGGCCGACCCGAGCAGTACTTC.

In this sample, this clonotype turned up many times. V usage is TRBV3-1 and J usage is TRBJ1-1; no clear D gene. This CDR3 comprises 13 residues. Germline assignment: CDR1 LGHDT and CDR2 YNNKEL (reference sequence). V gave up 1 base and J gave up 0 bases, with 3 bases separating them. Written as DNA, the CDR3 is TGTGCCAGCAGCCAAGCTGTGAACACTGAAGCTTTCTTT. Its translation is CASSQAVNTEAFF.

This clonotype showed up many times. CDR3 residues: CASSYGTGTGVSRQFF. CDR3 DNA sequence: TGTGCCAGCAGTTACGGCACCGGGACAGGGGTTTCGAGGCAGTTCTTC. The chain employs TRBV28 and TRBJ2-1, with TRBD1 matching 10 bases. V gave up 4 bases and J gave up 12 bases; unmatched junction bases: 15. CDR1 MDHEN and CDR2 SYDVKM come from the germline V gene. The CDR3 is 16 residues long.

This clonotype was observed a few times. The chain is built from TRBV5-1 and TRBJ2-1, with a possible D match to TRBD2 (6 bases). This CDR3 has 15 residues. Germline V CDR1 and CDR2: SGHRS, YFSETQ. The V gene lost 7 bases and the J gene lost 4 bases, with 18 bases spanning the gap. The CDR3 region is CASRPRDSPYNEQFF. CDR3 DNA: TGCGCCAGCCGACCCCGGGACTCTCCTTACAATGAGCAGTTCTTC.

This clonotype was recorded at least ten times. The chain links TRBV7-9 to TRBJ2-7; weak D call: TRBD2 (6 bases). CDR1 SEHNR and CDR2 FQNEAQ come from the germline V gene (reference sequence). The CDR3 sequence is 13 residues long. The germline V and J ends were trimmed by 5 bases and 2 bases, with 10 bases remaining between them. CDR3 region: CASSPEGPYEQYF. As DNA, the CDR3 is TGTGCCAGCAGCCCGGAGGGGCCCTACGAGCAGTACTTC.

This clonotype was counted between two and nine times. This sequence joins TRBV28 and TRBJ2-1; D possibly corresponds to TRBD2 (5 bases). V lost 2 bases and J 12 bases, leaving 14 bases between the germline ends. The V gene's germline CDR1 is MDHEN and CDR2 SYDVKM. This CDR3 is 13 amino acids long. The CDR3 loop is CASSLTAPGGQFF. The DNA of the CDR3 is TGTGCCAGCAGTTTAACAGCGCCTGGAGGGCAGTTCTTC.

This clonotype came up many times. The genes are TRBV18 and TRBJ1-6, with TRBD1 identical over 9 bases. With 6 bases clipped from V and 8 bases from J, the junction kept 2 bases outside the gene matches. The CDR3 spans 13 residues. Germline V gives CDR1 KGHSH, CDR2 LQKENI. CDR3 nucleotide sequence: TGTGCCAGCTCGAGGGACAGGGATTCACCCCTCCACTTT. Translated: CASSRDRDSPLHF.

This chain connects TRBV9 to TRBJ2-5; D remains unclear. The CDR3 is 15 amino acids. The germline gives CDR1 SGDLS, CDR2 YYNGEE. Trimming left V 3 bases short and J 0 bases short, with 12 bases between. CDR3 amino acids: CASSAEPNNQETQYF. The CDR3, as DNA: TGTGCCAGCAGCGCCGAACCTAATAACCAAGAGACCCAGTACTTC.

The table lists this clonotype with many counts. V and J are TRBV20-1 and TRBJ1-5; tentative D call: TRBD1 (5 bases). Trimming stripped 0 bases from V and 6 bases from J, with 12 bases between. CDR3 length equals 14 residues. Germline V lookup: CDR1 DFQATT, CDR2 SNEGSKA (reference sequence). CDR3 loop: CSARDPGGGQPQHF. CDR3 sequence (DNA): TGCAGTGCTAGAGATCCCGGGGGAGGTCAGCCCCAGCATTTT.

This clonotype was counted many times. The chain employs TRBV4-3 and TRBJ1-6, with 9 bases that match TRBD1. J gave up 4 bases and V 1 base, and 2 bases lay outside the gene matches. The CDR3 spans 16 residues. Germline V gives CDR1 LGHNA, CDR2 YSLEER. The CDR3 sequence is CASSQGDRDYNSPLHF. The CDR3 region has the DNA TGCGCCAGCAGCCAAGGGGACAGGGATTATAATTCACCCCTCCACTTT.

J is TRBJ1-2 and V is TRBV29-1; 10 positions match TRBD1. The CDR3 runs 12 residues. Germline V CDR1 and CDR2: SQVTM, ANQGSEA. Trimming took 4 bases from V and 6 from J; bases not matched to a gene: 2. As DNA, the CDR3 is TGCAGCGTTGCTGGGACAGGGGATGGCTACACCTTC. Translation gives CSVAGTGDGYTF.